The present entry profiles one T cell receptor beta chain with its context. What it binds is unknown. J was trimmed by 5 bases and V by 0 bases; bases with no gene match: 11. The CDR3 length is 16 residues. Germline V gene data show CDR1 as SGDLS and CDR2 as YYNGEE. The data were obtained in a study of siplizumab effects on memory and regulatory T cells. Assay used: immunoSEQ multiplex PCR; TCRdb lists only in-frame clones, some missing. Here the sample spans some 81,000 clones, 85% to 95% being singletons. General study points: Naive versus memory phenotype went unassigned for roughly 75-96% of proliferating CD4+ or CD8+ clones. Alloreactive sequences whose origin lay in unstimulated CD4+ memory cells were significantly reduced by siplizumab.

What was sequenced was CD8+ T cells sorted from blood. This sequence was found in a human donor in good health. The rearrangement uses TRBV9 and TRBJ2-7; 7 bases fit TRBD1. This CDR3 reads CASSVGGGAGFNEQYF. CDR3 in DNA: TGTGCCAGCAGCGTAGGAGGGGGCGCAGGGTTCAACGAGCAGTACTTC.